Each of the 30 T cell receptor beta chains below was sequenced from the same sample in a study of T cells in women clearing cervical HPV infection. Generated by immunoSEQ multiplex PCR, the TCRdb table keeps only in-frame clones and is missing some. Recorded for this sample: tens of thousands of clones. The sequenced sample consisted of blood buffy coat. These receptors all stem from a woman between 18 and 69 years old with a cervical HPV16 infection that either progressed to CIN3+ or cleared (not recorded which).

CDR3 sequence reads: CAWDGQSIETQYF. CDR3 bases read: TGTGCCTGGGATGGACAGTCGATAGAGACG. V and J are TRBV30 and TRBJ2-3; D might be TRBD1 (6 bases). The CDR3 end is not reached by the read, which stops 3 residues before it; the germline J gene fills it in. CDR1 and CDR2 (germline): GTSNPN, SVGIG (reference sequence). The length of the CDR3 is 13 residues.

CDR3 DNA, as far as it was read: TGTGCCACCAGTGAAACCACAGGGGTCAATGAG. Translated: CATSETTGVNE. From start to end, the CDR3 is CATSETTGVNEQFF. This chain links TRBV24-1 with TRBJ2-1; TRBD1 aligns across 7 bases. The read finishes 3 residues shy of the CDR3 end, and the germline J gene is used to complete it. CDR3 size: 14 residues. Trimming cost V 4 bases and J 6 bases; bases outside gene matches: 5. The germline V gene has CDR1 KGHDR and CDR2 SFDVKD.

The CDR3 sequence: CASSIQGFYTEAFF. Incomplete CDR3 DNA: TGTGCCAGCAGCATACAGGGGTTCTACACTGAA. The rearrangement joins TRBV13 to TRBJ1-1; 7 bases agree with TRBD1. The CDR3 end is not reached by the read, which stops 3 residues before it; the germline J gene fills it in. Trimming cost V 5 bases and J 3 bases; bases outside gene matches: 6. The V gene's germline CDR1 is PRHDT and CDR2 FYEKMQ (reference sequence). The CDR3 is 14 residues long. The full variable domain, its missing parts supplied by reference TRBV13 and TRBJ1-1, is AAGVIQSPRHLIKEKRETATLKCYPIPRHDTVYWYQQGPGQDPQFLISFYEKMQSDKGSIPDRFSAQQFSDYHSELNMSSLELGDSALYFCASSIQGFYTEAFFGQGTRLTVV.

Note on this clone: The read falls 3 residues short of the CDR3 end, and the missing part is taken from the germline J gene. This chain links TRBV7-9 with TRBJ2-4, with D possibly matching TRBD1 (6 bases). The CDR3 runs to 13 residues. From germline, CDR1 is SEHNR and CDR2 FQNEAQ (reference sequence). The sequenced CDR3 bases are TGTGCCAGCAGCCGACAGGACAACTATGGT. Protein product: CASSRQDNYG. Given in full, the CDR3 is CASSRQDNYGQYF.

The part of the CDR3 DNA that was read is TGTGCCAGCTCACCCGGGACAGGGGCAAGACAGCCC. The encoded protein is CASSPGTGARQP. The entire CDR3 is CASSPGTGARQPQHF. V gene TRBV18 combines with J gene TRBJ1-5, with 10 bases matching TRBD1. With the read ending 3 residues before the CDR3 end, the germline J gene is used to fill in that end. V lost 3 bases to trimming and J lost 7 bases; unmatched junction nucleotides: 6. The germline V gene has CDR1 KGHSH and CDR2 LQKENI. The CDR3 length is 15 residues.

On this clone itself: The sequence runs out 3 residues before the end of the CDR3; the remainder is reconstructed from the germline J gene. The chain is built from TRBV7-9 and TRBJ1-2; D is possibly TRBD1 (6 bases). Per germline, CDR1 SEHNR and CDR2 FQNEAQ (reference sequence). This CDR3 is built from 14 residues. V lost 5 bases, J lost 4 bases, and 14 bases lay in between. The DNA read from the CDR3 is TGTGCCAGCAGCCGGACAGCCCCTAGCTATGGC. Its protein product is CASSRTAPSYG. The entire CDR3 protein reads CASSRTAPSYGYTF.

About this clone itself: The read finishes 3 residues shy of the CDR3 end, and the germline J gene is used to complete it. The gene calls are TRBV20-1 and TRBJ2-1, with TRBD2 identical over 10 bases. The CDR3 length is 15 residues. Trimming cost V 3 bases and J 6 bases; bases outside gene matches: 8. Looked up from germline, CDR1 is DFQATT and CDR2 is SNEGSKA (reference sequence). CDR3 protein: CSASLASGRFNEQFF. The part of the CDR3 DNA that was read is TGCAGTGCTAGCTTGGCTAGCGGGAGATTCAATGAG.

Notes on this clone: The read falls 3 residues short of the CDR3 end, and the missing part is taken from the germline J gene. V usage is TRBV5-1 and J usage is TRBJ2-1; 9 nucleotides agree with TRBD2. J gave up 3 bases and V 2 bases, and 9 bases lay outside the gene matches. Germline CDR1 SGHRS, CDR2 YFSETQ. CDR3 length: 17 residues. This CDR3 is CASSFAVAGVNYNEQFF. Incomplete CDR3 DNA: TGCGCCAGCAGCTTTGCCGTAGCGGGAGTAAACTACAATGAG.

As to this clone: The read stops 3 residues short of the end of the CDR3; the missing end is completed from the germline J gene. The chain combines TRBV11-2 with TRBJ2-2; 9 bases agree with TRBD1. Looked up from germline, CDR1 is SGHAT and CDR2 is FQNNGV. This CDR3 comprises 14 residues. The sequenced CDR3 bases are TGTGCCAGCAGCCCGGGACAGGGTAATGAAAAG. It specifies CASSPGQGNEK. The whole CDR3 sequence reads CASSPGQGNEKLFF.

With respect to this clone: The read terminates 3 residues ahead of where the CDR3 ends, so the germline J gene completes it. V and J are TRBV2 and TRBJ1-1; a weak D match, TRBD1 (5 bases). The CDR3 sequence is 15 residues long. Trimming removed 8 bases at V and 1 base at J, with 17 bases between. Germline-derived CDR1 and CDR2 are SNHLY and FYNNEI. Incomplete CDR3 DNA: TGTGCCAGCCACTTCGCGGACACCAAGAACACTGAA. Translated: CASHFADTKNTE. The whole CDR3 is CASHFADTKNTEAFF.

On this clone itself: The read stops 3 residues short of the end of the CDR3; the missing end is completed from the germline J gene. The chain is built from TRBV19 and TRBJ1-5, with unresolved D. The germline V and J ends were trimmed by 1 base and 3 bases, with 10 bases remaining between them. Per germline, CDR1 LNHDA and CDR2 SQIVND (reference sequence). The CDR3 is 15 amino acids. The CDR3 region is CASSIGPVTNQPQHF. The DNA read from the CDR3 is TGTGCCAGTAGTATAGGGCCAGTCACCAATCAGCCC. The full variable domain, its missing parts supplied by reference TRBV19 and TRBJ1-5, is DGGITQSPKYLFRKEGQNVTLSCEQNLNHDAMYWYRQDPGQGLRLIYYSQIVNDFQKGDIAEGYSVSREKKESFPLTVTSAQKNPTAFYLCASSIGPVTNQPQHFGDGTRLSIL.

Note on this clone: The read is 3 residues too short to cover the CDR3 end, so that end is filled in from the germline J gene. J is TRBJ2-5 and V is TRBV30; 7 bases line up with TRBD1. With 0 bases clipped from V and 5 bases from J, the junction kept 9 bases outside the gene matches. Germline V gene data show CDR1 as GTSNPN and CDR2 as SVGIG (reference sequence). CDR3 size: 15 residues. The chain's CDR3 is CAWSVLQAGGETQYF. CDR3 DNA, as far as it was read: TGTGCCTGGAGTGTTCTCCAGGCAGGGGGTGAGACC.

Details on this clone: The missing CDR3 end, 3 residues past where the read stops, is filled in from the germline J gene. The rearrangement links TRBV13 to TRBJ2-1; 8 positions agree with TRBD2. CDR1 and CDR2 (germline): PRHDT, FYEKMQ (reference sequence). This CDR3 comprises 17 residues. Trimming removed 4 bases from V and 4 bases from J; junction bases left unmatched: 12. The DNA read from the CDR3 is TGTGCCAGCAGCTCCCGGGAGGGGGTGGGTAATTACAATGAG. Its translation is CASSSREGVGNYNE. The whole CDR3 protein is CASSSREGVGNYNEQFF.

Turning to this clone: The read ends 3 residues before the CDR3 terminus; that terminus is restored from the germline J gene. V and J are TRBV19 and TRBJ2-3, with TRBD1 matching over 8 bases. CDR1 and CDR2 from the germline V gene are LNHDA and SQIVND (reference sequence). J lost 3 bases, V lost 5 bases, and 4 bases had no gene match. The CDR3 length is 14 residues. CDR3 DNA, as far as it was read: TGTGCCAGTAGTTTCGGACAGGGAACAGATACG. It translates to CASSFGQGTDT. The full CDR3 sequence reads CASSFGQGTDTQYF.

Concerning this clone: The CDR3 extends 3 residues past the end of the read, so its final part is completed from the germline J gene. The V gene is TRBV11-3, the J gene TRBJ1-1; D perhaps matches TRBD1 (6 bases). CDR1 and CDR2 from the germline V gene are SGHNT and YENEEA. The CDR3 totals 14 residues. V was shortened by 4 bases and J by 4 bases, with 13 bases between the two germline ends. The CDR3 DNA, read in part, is TGTGCCAGCAGCTCCCAGGGGAGTCGCACTGAA. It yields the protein CASSSQGSRTE. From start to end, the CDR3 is CASSSQGSRTEAFF. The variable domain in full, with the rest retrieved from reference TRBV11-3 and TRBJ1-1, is EAGVVQSPRYKIIEKKQPVAFWCNPISGHNTLYWYLQNLGQGPELLIRYENEEAVDDSQLPKDRFSAERLKGVDSTLKIQPAELGDSAVYLCASSSQGSRTEAFFGQGTRLTVV.

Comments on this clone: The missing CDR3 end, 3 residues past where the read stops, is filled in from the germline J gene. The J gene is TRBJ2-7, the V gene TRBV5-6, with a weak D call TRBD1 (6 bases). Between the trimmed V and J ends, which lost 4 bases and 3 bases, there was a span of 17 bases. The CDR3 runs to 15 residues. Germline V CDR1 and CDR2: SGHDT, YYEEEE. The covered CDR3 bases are TGTGCCAGCAGCGACGGCGTCGGGACATTCTACGAG. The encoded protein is CASSDGVGTFYE. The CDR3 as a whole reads CASSDGVGTFYEQYF.

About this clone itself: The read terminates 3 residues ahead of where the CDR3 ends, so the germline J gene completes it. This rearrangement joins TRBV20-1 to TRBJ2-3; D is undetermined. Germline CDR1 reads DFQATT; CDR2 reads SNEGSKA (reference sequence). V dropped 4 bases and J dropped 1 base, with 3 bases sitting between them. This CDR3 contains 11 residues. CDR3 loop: CSATGTDTQYF. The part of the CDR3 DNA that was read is TGCAGTGCTACCGGCACAGATACG.

CDR3 in amino acids: CASSHPKRGSLRSYEQYF. The DNA read from the CDR3 is TGTGCCAGCAGCCACCCAAAGCGAGGCAGCCTCCGCTCCTACGAG. The chain links TRBV14 to TRBJ2-7; D not certain. The CDR3 is cut off 3 residues early in the read; its end comes from the germline J gene. V shed 3 bases and J shed 0 bases, with 21 bases lying between them. The CDR3 covers 18 residues. CDR1 and CDR2 (germline): SGHDN, FVKESK.

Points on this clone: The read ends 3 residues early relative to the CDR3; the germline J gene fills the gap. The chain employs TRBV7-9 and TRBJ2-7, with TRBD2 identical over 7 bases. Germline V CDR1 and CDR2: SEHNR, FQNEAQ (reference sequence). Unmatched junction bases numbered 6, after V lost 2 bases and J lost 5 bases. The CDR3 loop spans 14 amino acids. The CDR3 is CASSLSSGLNEQYF. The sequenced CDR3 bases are TGTGCCAGCAGCTTAAGTAGCGGGCTTAACGAG.

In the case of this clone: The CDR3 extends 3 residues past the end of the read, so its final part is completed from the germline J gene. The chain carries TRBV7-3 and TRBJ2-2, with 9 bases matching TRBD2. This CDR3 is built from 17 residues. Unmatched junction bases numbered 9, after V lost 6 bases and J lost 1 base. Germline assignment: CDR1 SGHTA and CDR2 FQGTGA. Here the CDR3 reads CASSSAGLALNTGELFF. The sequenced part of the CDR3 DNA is TGTGCCAGCAGTTCCGCGGGACTAGCTTTGAACACCGGGGAG.

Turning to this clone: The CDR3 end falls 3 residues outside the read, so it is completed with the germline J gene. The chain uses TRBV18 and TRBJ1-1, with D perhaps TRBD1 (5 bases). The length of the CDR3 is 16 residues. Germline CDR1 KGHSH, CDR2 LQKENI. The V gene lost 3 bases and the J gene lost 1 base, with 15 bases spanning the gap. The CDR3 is CASSPYQSTGNTEAFF. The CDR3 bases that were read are TGTGCCAGCTCACCCTACCAATCCACAGGGAACACTGAA.

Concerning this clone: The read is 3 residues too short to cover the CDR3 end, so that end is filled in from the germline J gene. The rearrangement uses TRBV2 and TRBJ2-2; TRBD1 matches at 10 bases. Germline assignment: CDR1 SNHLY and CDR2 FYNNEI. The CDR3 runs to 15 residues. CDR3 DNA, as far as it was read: TGTGCCAGCAGGGAGGGACAGGGGATAGGTTCACCG. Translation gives CASREGQGIGSP. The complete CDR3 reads CASREGQGIGSPLFF. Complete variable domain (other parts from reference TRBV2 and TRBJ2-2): EPEVTQTPSHQVTQMGQEVILRCVPISNHLYFYWYRQILGQKVEFLVSFYNNEISEKSEIFDDQFSVERPDGSNFTLKIRSTKLEDSAMYFCASREGQGIGSPLFFGEGSRLTVL.

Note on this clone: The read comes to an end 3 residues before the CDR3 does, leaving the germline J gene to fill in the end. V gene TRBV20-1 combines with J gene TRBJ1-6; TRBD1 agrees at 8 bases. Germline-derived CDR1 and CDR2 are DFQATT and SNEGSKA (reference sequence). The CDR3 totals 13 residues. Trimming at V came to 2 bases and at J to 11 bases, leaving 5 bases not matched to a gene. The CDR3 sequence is CSARQGAGPPLHF. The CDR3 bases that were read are TGCAGTGCTAGACAGGGGGCCGGACCACCC.

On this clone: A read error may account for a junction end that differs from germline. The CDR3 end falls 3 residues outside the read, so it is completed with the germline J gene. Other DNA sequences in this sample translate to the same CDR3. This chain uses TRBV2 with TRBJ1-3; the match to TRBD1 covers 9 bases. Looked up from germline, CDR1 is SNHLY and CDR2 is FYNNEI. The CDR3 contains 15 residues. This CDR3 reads CASRKDRGWGNTIYF. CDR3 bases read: TGTGCCAGCAGGAAGGACAGGGGTTGGGGAAACACA.

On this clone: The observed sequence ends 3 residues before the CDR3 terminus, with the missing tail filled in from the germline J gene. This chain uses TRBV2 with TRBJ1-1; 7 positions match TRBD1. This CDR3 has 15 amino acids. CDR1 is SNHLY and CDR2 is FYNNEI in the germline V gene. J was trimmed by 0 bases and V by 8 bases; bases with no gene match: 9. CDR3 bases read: TGTGCCAGCCCACAGGGGCCGCTCATGAACACTGAA. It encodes CASPQGPLMNTE. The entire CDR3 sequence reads CASPQGPLMNTEAFF. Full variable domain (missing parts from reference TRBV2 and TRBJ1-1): EPEVTQTPSHQVTQMGQEVILRCVPISNHLYFYWYRQILGQKVEFLVSFYNNEISEKSEIFDDQFSVERPDGSNFTLKIRSTKLEDSAMYFCASPQGPLMNTEAFFGQGTRLTVV.

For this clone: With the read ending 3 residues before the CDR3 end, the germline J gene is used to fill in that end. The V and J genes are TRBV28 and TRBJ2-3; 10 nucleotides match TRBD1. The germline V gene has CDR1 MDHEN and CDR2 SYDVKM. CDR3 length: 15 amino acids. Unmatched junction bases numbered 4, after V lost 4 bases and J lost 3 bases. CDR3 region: CASSSPGQGTDTQYF. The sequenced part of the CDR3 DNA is TGTGCCAGCAGTTCCCCGGGACAGGGGACAGATACG.

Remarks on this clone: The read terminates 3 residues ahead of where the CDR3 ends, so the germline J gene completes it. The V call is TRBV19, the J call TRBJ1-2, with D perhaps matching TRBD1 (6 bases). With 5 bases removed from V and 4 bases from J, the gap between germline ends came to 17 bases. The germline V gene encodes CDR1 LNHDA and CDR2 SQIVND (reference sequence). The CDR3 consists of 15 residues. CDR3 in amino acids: CASSASGGRGYGYTF. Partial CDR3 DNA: TGTGCCAGTAGTGCCTCGGGGGGGCGCGGCTATGGC.

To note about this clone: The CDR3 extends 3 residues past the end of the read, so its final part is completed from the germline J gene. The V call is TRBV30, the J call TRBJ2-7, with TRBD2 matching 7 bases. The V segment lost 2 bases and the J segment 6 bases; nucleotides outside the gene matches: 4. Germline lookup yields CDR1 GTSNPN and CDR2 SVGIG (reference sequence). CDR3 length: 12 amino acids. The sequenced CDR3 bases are TGTGCCTGGAGTACCGGCGGGGGCGAG. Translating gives CAWSTGGGE. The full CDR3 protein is CAWSTGGGEQYF. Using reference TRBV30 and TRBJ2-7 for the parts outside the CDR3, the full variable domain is SQTIHQWPATLVQPVGSPLSLECTVEGTSNPNLYWYRQAAGRGLQLLFYSVGIGQISSEVPQNLSASRPQDRQFILSSKKLLLSDSGFYLCAWSTGGGEQYFGPGTRLTVT.

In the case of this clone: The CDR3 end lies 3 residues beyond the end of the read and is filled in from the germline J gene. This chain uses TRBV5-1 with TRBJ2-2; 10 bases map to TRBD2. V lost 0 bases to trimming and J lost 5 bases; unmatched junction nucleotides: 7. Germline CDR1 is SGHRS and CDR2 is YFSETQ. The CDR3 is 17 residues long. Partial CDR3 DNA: TGCGCCAGCAGCTTGGGTCCTAGCGGGAGTGGAACCGGGGAG. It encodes CASSLGPSGSGTGE. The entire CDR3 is CASSLGPSGSGTGELFF.

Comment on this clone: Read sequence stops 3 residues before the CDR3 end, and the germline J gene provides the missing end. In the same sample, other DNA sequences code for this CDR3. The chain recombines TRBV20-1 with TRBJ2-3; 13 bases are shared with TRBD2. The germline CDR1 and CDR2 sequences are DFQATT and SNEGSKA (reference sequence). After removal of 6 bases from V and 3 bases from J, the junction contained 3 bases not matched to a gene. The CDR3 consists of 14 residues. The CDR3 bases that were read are TGCAGTGCCCCGGGACTAGCGGGAACAGATACG. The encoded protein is CSAPGLAGTDT. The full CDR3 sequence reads CSAPGLAGTDTQYF.